A single T cell receptor (beta chain) is shown here with its context. Unsorted whole blood served as the source of blood RNA, and germline DNA was extracted as well. This entry comes from a study of tumor-infiltrating lymphocytes in primary liver carcinoma. On the study more broadly: Surgical resection treated primary liver carcinoma in the patients. Every sample contained roughly 3.65 to 7.13 million productive TCRbeta reads, and these numbers were similar from one tissue type to another. Participating patients were men and women between 30 and 69 years old.

The CDR3 contains 12 residues. V lost 2 bases and J 9 bases, leaving 10 bases between the germline ends. A primer matching the constant region was used to make TCR beta cDNA from 500 to 600 ng of total RNA. What produced the TCR beta libraries was three nested multiplex PCR rounds using slightly modified ARM-PCR. Forward primers for TRBV1-TRBV30 and a C-beta reverse primer served the first two PCR rounds, at roughly 10 cycles each. TCRdb redid the calling of the multiplex PCR reads with MiXCR, one entry per CDR3 protein. The sample contains a few hundred thousand distinct CDR3 sequences, approximately 58% of which appear only once.

The receptor's source is a young woman with primary liver carcinoma and hepatitis B virus infection. Sample: peripheral blood. The rearrangement uses TRBV12-3 or TRBV12-4 and TRBJ1-2; weak D call: TRBD1 (5 bases). CDR3 amino acids: CASSLWDGRYTF. The CDR3 DNA reads as TGTGCCAGCAGTTTATGGGACGGCCGCTACACCTTC.